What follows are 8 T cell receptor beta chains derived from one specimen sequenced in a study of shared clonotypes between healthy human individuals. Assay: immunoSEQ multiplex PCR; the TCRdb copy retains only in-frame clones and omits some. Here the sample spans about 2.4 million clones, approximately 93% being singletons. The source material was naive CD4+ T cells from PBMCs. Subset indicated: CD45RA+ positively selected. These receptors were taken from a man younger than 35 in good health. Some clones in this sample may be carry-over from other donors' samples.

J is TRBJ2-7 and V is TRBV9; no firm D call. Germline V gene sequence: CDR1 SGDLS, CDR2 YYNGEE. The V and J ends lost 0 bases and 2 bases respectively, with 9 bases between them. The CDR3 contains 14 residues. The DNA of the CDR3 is TGTGCCAGCAGCGTAGCTACGGATACCTACGAGCAGTACTTC. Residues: CASSVATDTYEQYF. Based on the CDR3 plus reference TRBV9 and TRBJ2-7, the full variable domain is DSGVTQTPKHLITATGQRVTLRCSPRSGDLSVYWYQQSLDQGLQFLIQYYNGEERAKGNILERFSAQQFPDLHSELNLSSLELGDSALYFCASSVATDTYEQYFGPGTRLTVT.

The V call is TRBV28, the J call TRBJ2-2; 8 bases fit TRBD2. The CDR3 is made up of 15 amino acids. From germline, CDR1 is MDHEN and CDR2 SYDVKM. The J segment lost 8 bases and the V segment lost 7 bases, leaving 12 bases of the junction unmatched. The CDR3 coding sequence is TGTGCCAGCAAAAGGAGGCGGGAGGTTTTTGGGGAGCTGTTTTTT. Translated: CASKRRREVFGELFF.

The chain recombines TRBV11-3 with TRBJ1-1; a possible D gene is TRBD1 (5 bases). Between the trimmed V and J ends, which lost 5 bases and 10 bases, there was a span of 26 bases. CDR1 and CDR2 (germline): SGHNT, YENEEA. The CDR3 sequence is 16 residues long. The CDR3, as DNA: TGTGCCAGCAGCATCCGGGACCTCAGTACAGCCGGTGGAGCTTTCTTT. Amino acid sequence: CASSIRDLSTAGGAFF.

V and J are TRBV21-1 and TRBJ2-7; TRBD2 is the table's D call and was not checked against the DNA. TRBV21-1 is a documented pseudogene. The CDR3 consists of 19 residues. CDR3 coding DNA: TGTGCCAGCAACCCTCGGACAGCCGATCCTAGCGGAGAACCCTACGAGCAGTACTTC. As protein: CASNPRTADPSGEPYEQYF.

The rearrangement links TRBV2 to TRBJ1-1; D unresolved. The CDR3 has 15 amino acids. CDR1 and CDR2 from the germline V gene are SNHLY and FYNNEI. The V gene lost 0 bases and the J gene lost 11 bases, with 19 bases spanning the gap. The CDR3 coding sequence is TGTGCCAGCAGTGAAGCGATGGCCCGGGGTGTGGATGCTTTCTTT. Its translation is CASSEAMARGVDAFF.

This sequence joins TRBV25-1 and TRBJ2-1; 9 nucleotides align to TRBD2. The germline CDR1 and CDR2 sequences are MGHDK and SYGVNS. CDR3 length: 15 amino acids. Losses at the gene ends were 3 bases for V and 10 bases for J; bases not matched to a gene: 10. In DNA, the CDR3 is TGTGCCAGCAGTGATCTCGCGGGAGGGCCGGGGGAGCAGTTCTTC. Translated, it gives CASSDLAGGPGEQFF.

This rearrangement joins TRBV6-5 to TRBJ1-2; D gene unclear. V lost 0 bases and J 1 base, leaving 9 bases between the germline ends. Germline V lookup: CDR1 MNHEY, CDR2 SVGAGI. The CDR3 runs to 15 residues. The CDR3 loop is CASSYSHNFNYGYTF. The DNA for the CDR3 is TGTGCCAGCAGTTACTCGCACAACTTTAACTATGGCTACACCTTC.

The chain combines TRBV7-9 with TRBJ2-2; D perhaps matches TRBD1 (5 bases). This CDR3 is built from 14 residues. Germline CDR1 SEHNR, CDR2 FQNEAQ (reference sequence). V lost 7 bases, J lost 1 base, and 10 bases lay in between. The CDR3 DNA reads TGTGCCAGCACCACACAGGAGAACACCGGGGAGCTGTTTTTT. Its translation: CASTTQENTGELFF.